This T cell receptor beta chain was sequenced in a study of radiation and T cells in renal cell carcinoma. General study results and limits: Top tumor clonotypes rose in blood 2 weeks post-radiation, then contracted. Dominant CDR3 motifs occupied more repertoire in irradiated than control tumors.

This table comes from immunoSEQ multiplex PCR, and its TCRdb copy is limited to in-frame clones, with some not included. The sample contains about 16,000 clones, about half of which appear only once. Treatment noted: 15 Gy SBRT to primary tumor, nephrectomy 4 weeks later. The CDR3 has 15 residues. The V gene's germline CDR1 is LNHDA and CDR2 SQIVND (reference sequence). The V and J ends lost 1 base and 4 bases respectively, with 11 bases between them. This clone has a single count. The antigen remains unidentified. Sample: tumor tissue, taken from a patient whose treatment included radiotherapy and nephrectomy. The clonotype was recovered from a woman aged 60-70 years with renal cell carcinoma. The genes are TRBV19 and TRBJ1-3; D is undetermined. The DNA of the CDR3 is TGTGCCAGTAGTATAGGCCGGACTTACGGAAACACCATATATTTT. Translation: CASSIGRTYGNTIYF.